The T cell receptor (beta chain) described here comes from a study of CD8 T cells in ankylosing spondylitis. General study findings and limits: Matched ankylosing spondylitis synovial fluid reportedly showed significant enrichment of disease-linked clones. Among TCR beta sequences, a motif of eight or nine highly homologous variants appeared characteristic of ankylosing spondylitis blood.

This CDR3 region has 14 residues. Trimming left V 4 bases short and J 8 bases short, with 14 bases between. The germline CDR1 and CDR2 sequences are LNHNV and YYDKDF (reference sequence). TCRdb reprocessed the 5' RACE reads via MiXCR and lists one record per CDR3 protein. The sample has about 160,000 distinct CDR3 sequences, under 55% seen once. As for this clonotype: The target antigen is unknown.

The rearrangement joins TRBV15 to TRBJ2-2; D may be TRBD2 (6 bases). Source material: synovial fluid, either unsorted or a sorted T cell fraction (not recorded which). The sequence derives from a male donor with ankylosing spondylitis. CDR3 sequence reads: CATSTGGPRGELFF. The DNA of the CDR3 is TGTGCCACCAGCACCGGAGGGCCAAGGGGGGAGCTGTTTTTT.